This T cell receptor beta chain was sequenced in a study of T-cell reconstitution after alpha-beta-depleted transplantation in children. Unique molecular identifiers were used to barcode this TCRbeta library. Via MiXCR, TCRdb re-called the PCR reads, giving one row per CDR3 protein. The sample has a few hundred thousand distinct CDR3 sequences; around 8.9% are singletons. This sample comprised PBMCs from the stem cell graft donor, obtained from the stem cell graft. The clonotype was recovered from a human donor who donated a stem cell graft to a child with SCID.

For the CDR3, the DNA is TGTGCCAGCAGCTCCCTAAACAGGGCCTGGTACTTC. The encoded protein is CASSSLNRAWYF. The genes are TRBV7-9 and TRBJ2-5; a possible D gene is TRBD1 (6 bases). The CDR3 runs 12 residues. The ends were cut back, 4 bases at V and 13 bases at J, with 16 bases in the middle. CDR1 and CDR2 from the germline V gene are SEHNR and FQNEAQ (reference sequence).